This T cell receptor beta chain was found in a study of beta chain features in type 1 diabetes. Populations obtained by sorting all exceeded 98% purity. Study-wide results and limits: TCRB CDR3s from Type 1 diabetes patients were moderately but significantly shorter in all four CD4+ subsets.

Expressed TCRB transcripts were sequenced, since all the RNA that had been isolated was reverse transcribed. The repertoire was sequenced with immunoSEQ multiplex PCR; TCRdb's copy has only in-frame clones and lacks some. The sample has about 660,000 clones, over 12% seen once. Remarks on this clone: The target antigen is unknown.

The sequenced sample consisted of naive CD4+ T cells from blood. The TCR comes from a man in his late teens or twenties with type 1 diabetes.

The CDR3: CASSFSIPGQPQHF. The CDR3 DNA reads TGTGCCAGCAGCTTCTCGATCCCGGGTCAGCCCCAGCATTTT. This chain joins TRBV7-9 and TRBJ1-5; D not resolved. Germline V CDR1 and CDR2: SEHNR, FQNEAQ (reference sequence). The CDR3 sequence is 14 residues long. V lost 3 bases and J 6 bases, leaving 12 bases between the germline ends. Combining the CDR3 with reference TRBV7-9 and TRBJ1-5 gives the whole variable domain DTGVSQNPRHKITKRGQNVTFRCDPISEHNRLYWYRQTLGQGPEFLTYFQNEAQLEKSRLLSDRFSAERPKGSFSTLEIQRTEQGDSAMYLCASSFSIPGQPQHFGDGTRLSIL.